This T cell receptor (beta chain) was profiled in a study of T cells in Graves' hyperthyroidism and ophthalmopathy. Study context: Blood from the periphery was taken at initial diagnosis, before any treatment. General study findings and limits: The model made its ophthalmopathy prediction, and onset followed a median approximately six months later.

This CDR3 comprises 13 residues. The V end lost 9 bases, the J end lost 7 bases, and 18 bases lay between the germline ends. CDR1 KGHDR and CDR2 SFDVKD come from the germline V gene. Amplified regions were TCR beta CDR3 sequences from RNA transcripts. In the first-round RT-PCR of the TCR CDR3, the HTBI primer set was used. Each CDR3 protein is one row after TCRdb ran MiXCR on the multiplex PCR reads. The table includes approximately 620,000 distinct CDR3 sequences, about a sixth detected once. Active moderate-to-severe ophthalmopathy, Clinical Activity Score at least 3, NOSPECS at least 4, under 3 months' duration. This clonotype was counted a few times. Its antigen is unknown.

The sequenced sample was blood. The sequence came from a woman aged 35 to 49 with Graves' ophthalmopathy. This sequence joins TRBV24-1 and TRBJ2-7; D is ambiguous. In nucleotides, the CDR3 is TGTGCCACCCGAACCGACCACCTCTGGGAGCAGTACTTC. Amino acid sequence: CATRTDHLWEQYF.